A single sample gave rise to the 7 T cell receptor beta chains below, sequenced in a study of cytomegalovirus exposure and HLA in healthy donors. Vbeta (60) and Jbeta (13) primers were used in the PCR. The repertoire was sequenced with immunoSEQ multiplex PCR; TCRdb's copy has only in-frame clones and lacks some. The sample has 110,000 to 150,000 clones; about 75% are singletons. Specimen: PBMCs. All receptors come from a man between 35 and 55 years old in good health and CMV-seronegative.

Only a few counts were recorded for this clone. The chain joins TRBV7-9 to TRBJ1-1; D call uncertain. Trimming removed 1 base at V and 0 bases at J, with 6 bases between. This CDR3 comprises 14 residues. Germline V gene lookup returns CDR1 SEHNR and CDR2 FQNEAQ (reference sequence). Written as DNA, the CDR3 is TGTGCCAGCAGCTTAGTAGAGGTGAACACTGAAGCTTTCTTT. Translating it yields CASSLVEVNTEAFF. The whole variable domain, remainder taken from reference TRBV7-9 and TRBJ1-1, is DTGVSQNPRHKITKRGQNVTFRCDPISEHNRLYWYRQTLGQGPEFLTYFQNEAQLEKSRLLSDRFSAERPKGSFSTLEIQRTEQGDSAMYLCASSLVEVNTEAFFGQGTRLTVV.

V is TRBV16 and J is TRBJ1-1; 9 bases map to TRBD1. J gave up 6 bases and V 5 bases, and 7 bases lay outside the gene matches. CDR1 is KGHSY and CDR2 is FQNENV in the germline V gene. This CDR3 is 14 amino acids long. Written as DNA, the CDR3 is TGTGCCAGCAGCGGACAGGGGATAACGTCTGAAGCTTTCTTT. This encodes CASSGQGITSEAFF.

The chain links TRBV6-1 to TRBJ2-3; 8 bases line up with TRBD1. With V trimmed by 3 bases and J by 6 bases, 2 bases remained unmatched. This CDR3 has 13 residues. The germline V gene encodes CDR1 MNHNS and CDR2 SASEGT. The CDR3 coding sequence is TGTGCCAGCAGTGACGACAGGGGTGATACGCAGTATTTT. It is translated as CASSDDRGDTQYF.

The genes are TRBV27 and TRBJ1-5; weak D call: TRBD1 (5 bases). V dropped 4 bases and J dropped 0 bases, with 19 bases sitting between them. This CDR3 region has 18 residues. Germline assignment: CDR1 MNHEY and CDR2 SMNVEV (reference sequence). Here the CDR3 DNA reads TGTGCCAGCAGTTCCCCGCGGGGACCCCGCTTTAGCAATCAGCCCCAGCATTTT. It specifies CASSSPRGPRFSNQPQHF.

The rearrangement joins TRBV18 to TRBJ1-2; D possibly corresponds to TRBD1 (6 bases). There are 16 residues in the CDR3. Trimming removed 0 bases at V and 4 bases at J, with 15 bases between. CDR1 is KGHSH, CDR2 LQKENI, per germline. The CDR3 loop is CASSPPGSGVSYGYTF. As DNA, the CDR3 is TGTGCCAGCTCACCACCGGGGTCAGGGGTTAGCTATGGCTACACCTTC.

This chain links TRBV28 with TRBJ2-1; 9 bases are shared with TRBD2. Per the germline V gene, CDR1 is MDHEN and CDR2 is SYDVKM. The ends lost 4 bases at V and 3 bases at J; junction bases unmatched: 4. The CDR3 loop spans 15 amino acids. CDR3 loop: CASSSRLADYNEQFF. In DNA, the CDR3 is TGTGCCAGCAGTTCGCGACTAGCGGACTACAATGAGCAGTTCTTC.

CDR3 in amino acids: CASSPLLAGGHEQFF. The CDR3 DNA reads as TGTGCCAGCTCACCATTACTAGCGGGGGGGCATGAGCAGTTCTTC. The chain couples TRBV18 to TRBJ2-1, with TRBD2 identical over 13 bases. In germline, CDR1 is KGHSH, CDR2 LQKENI. The CDR3 consists of 15 residues. J gave up 8 bases and V 2 bases, and 3 bases lay outside the gene matches.